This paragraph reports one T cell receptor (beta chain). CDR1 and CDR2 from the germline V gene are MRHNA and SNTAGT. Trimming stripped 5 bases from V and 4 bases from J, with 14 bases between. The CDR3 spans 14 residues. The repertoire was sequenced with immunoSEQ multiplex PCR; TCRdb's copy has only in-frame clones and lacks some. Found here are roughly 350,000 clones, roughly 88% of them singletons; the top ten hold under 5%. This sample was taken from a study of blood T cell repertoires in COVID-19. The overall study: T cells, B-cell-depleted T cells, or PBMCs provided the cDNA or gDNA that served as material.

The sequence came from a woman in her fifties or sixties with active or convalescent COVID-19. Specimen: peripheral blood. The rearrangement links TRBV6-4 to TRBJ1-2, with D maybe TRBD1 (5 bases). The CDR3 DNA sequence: TGTGCCAGCAGTCGACAGCTCGGTTTCTATGGCTACACCTTC. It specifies CASSRQLGFYGYTF.